This T cell receptor beta chain was captured by sequencing in a study of blood T cell repertoires in COVID-19. Study background: Samples taken during acute and convalescent COVID-19 were collected in the United States, Italy and Spain. PBMCs, B-cell-depleted T cells, or T cells provided the cDNA or gDNA that made up the material.

Data came from immunoSEQ multiplex PCR; TCRdb stores just in-frame clones and leaves some out. The sample includes 52,000 or so clones, about 88% of them seen just once. Source material: peripheral blood. The TCR originated in a human donor in a cohort sampled during active COVID-19.

CDR3 protein: CAWSADRGGQPLHF. CDR3 nucleotides: TGTGCCTGGAGTGCCGATCGGGGGGGTCAACCCCTCCACTTT. This chain links TRBV30 with TRBJ1-6, with D tentatively TRBD1 (5 bases). Trimming removed 1 base from V and 12 bases from J, with 16 bases in between. This CDR3 region has 14 residues. Germline CDR1 is GTSNPN and CDR2 is SVGIG (reference sequence).